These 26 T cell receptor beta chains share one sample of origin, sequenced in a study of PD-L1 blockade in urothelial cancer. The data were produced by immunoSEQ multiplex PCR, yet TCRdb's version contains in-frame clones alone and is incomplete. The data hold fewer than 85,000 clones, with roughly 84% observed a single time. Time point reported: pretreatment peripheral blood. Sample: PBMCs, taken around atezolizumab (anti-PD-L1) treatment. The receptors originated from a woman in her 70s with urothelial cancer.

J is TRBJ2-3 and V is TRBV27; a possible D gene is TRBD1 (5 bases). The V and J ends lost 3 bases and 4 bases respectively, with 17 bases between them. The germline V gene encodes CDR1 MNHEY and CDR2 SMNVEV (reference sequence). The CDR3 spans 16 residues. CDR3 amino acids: CASSFSRQPGPDTQYF. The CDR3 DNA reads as TGTGCCAGCAGTTTTTCCCGACAGCCTGGCCCAGATACGCAGTATTTT.

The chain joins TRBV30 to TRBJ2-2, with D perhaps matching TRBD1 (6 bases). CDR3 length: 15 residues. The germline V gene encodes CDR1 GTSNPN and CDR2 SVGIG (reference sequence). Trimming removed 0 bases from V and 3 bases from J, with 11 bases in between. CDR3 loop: CAWSVWPGDTGELFF. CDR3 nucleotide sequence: TGTGCCTGGAGTGTATGGCCAGGGGACACCGGGGAGCTGTTTTTT.

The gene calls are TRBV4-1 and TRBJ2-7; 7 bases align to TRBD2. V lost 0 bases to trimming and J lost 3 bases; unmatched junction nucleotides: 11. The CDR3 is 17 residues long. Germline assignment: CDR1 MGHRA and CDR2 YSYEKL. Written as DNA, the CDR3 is TGCGCCAGCAGCCAAGATAGGGGAGGGCCAGGGAGCTACGAGCAGTACTTC. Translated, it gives CASSQDRGGPGSYEQYF.

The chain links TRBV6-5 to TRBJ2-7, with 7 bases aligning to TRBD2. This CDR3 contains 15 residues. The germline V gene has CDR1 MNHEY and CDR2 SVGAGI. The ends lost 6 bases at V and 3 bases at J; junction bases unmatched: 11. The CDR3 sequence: CASSPSPGGFYEQYF. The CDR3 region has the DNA TGTGCCAGCAGCCCCAGCCCCGGGGGGTTCTACGAGCAGTACTTC.

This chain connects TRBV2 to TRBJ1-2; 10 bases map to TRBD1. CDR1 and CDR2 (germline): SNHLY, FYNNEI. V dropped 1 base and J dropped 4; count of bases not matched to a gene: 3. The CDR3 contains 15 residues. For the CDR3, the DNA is TGTGCCAGCAGTGAAGGGACAGGGGGTGTCTATGGCTACACCTTC. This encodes CASSEGTGGVYGYTF.

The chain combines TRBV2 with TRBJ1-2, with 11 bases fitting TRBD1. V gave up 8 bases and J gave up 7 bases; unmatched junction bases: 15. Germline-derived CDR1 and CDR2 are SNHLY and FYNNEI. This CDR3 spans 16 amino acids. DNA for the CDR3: TGTGCCAGCGGGCAAGGACAGGGGGCGCCTATTAGTGGCTACACCTTC. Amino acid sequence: CASGQGQGAPISGYTF.

The CDR3 here is CASSQDSWGGVTGELFF. The DNA of the CDR3 is TGCGCCAGCAGCCAAGATTCATGGGGGGGGGTGACCGGGGAGCTGTTTTTT. V usage is TRBV4-1 and J usage is TRBJ2-2, with 7 bases identical to TRBD2. Germline lookup yields CDR1 MGHRA and CDR2 YSYEKL. The CDR3 is made up of 17 amino acids. Trimming cost V 0 bases and J 5 bases; bases outside gene matches: 9.

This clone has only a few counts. The CDR3 DNA reads TGCAGCGTTGTCATCCCCGACACCCGCTATGGCTACACCTTC. Encoded protein: CSVVIPDTRYGYTF. The J gene is TRBJ1-2, the V gene TRBV29-1; D not resolved. Germline-derived CDR1 and CDR2 are SQVTM and ANQGSEA. The CDR3 sequence is 14 residues long. V shed 4 bases and J shed 4 bases, with 16 bases lying between them.

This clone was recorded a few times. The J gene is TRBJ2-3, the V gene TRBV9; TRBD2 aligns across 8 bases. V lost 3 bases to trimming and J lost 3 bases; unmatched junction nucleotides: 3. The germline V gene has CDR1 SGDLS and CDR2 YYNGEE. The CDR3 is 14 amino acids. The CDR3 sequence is CASSETSETDTQYF. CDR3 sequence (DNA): TGTGCCAGCAGCGAGACTAGCGAGACAGATACGCAGTATTTT.

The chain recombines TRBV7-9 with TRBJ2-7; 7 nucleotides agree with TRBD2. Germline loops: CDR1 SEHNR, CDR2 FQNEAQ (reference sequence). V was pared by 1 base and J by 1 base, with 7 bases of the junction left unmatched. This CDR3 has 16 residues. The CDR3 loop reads CASSLGWGGRSYEQYF. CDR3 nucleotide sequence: TGTGCCAGCAGCTTAGGGTGGGGAGGGAGGTCCTACGAGCAGTACTTC. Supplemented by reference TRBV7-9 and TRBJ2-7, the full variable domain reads DTGVSQNPRHKITKRGQNVTFRCDPISEHNRLYWYRQTLGQGPEFLTYFQNEAQLEKSRLLSDRFSAERPKGSFSTLEIQRTEQGDSAMYLCASSLGWGGRSYEQYFGPGTRLTVT.

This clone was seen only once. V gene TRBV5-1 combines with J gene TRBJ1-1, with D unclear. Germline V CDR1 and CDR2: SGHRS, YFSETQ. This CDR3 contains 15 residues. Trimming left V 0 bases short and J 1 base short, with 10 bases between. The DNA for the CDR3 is TGCGCCAGCAGCTTGGTTACCGGGAGGAACACTGAAGCTTTCTTT. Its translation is CASSLVTGRNTEAFF.

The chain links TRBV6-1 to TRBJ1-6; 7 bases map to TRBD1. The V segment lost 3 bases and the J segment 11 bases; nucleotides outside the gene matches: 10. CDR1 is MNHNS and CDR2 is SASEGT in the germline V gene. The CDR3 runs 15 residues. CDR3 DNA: TGTGCCAGCAGTGACGGACAGGACTATTTTCCACCCCTCCACTTT. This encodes CASSDGQDYFPPLHF.

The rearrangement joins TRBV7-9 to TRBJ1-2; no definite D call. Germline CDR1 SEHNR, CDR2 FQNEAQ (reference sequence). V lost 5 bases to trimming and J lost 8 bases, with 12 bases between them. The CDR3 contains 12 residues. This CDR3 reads CASSVARGGYTF. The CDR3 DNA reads TGTGCCAGCAGCGTCGCCCGGGGAGGCTACACCTTC.

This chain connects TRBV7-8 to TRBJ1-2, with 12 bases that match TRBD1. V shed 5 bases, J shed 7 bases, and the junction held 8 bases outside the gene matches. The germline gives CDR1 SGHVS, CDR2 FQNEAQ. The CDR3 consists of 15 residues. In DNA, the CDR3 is TGTGCCAGCAGCCCAGGCGGGACAGGGGGCCTTGGCTACACCTTC. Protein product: CASSPGGTGGLGYTF.

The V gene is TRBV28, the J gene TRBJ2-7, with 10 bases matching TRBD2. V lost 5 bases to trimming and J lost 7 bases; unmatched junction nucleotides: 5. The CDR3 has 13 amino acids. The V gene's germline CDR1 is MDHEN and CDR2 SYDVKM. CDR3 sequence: CASSLAGVGEQYF. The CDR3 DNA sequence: TGTGCCAGCAGTCTAGCGGGAGTAGGAGAGCAGTACTTC.

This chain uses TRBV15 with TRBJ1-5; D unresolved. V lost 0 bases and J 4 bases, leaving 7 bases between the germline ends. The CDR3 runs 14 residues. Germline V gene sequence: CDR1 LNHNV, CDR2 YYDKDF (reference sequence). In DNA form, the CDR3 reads TGTGCCACCAGCAGAGATTTCAATAATCAGCCCCAGCATTTT. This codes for CATSRDFNNQPQHF.

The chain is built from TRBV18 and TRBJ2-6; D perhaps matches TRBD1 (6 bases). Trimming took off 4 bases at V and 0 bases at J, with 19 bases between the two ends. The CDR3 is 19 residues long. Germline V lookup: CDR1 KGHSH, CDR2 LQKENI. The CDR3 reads CASSLTRGRGLSGANVLTF. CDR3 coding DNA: TGTGCCAGCTCACTCACCCGGGGCAGGGGCCTCTCTGGGGCCAACGTCCTGACTTTC.

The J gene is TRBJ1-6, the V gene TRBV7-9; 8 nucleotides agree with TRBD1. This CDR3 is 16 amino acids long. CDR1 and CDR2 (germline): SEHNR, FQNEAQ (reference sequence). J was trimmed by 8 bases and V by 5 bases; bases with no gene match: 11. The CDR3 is CASSTGQGGMDSPLHF. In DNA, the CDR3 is TGTGCCAGCAGCACCGGACAGGGAGGTATGGATTCACCCCTCCACTTT.

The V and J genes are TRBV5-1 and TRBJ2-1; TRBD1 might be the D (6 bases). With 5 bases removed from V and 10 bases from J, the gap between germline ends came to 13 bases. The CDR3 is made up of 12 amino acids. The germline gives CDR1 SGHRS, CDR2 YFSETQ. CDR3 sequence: CASSLQGYEQFF. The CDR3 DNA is TGCGCCAGCAGTCTACAGGGTTACGAGCAGTTCTTC.

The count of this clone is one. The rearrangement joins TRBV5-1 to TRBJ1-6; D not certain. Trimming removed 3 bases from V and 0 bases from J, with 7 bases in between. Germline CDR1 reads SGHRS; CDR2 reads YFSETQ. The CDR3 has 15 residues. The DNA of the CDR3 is TGCGCCAGCAGCTCACAGAGCTCCTATAATTCACCCCTCCACTTT. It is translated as CASSSQSSYNSPLHF.

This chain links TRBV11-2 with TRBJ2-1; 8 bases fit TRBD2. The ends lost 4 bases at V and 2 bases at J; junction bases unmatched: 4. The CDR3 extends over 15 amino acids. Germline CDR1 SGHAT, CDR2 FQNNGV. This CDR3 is CASSSAGVPYNEQFF. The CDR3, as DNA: TGTGCCAGCAGCTCAGCGGGGGTACCCTACAATGAGCAGTTCTTC.

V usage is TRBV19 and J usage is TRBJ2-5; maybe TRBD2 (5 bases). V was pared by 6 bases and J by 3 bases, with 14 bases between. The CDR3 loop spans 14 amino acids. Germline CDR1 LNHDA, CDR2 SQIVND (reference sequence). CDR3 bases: TGTGCCAGTAGCAGAGGGCCACGGGAAGAGACCCAGTACTTC. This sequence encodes CASSRGPREETQYF.

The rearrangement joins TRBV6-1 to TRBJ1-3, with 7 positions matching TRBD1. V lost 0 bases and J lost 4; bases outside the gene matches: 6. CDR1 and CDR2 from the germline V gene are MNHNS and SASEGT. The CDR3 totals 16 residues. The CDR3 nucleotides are TGTGCCAGCAGTGAAGCTAGGACAGGATTCGGAAACACCATATATTTT. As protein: CASSEARTGFGNTIYF.

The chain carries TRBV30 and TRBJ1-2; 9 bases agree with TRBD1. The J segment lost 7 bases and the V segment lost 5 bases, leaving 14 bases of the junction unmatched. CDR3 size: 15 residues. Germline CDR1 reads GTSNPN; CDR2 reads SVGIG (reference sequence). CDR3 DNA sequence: TGTGCCTGGCAGGCGGGGGACAGGGAGAGTCTTGGCTACACCTTC. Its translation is CAWQAGDRESLGYTF.

Here the CDR3 DNA reads TGTGCCAGCAGCCCCAGGGGATCCACTGAAGCTTTCTTT. Residues: CASSPRGSTEAFF. This rearrangement joins TRBV7-9 to TRBJ1-1; weak D call: TRBD1 (6 bases). V was clipped by 5 bases and J by 4 bases, with 11 bases between them. This CDR3 spans 13 amino acids. The germline gives CDR1 SEHNR, CDR2 FQNEAQ (reference sequence).

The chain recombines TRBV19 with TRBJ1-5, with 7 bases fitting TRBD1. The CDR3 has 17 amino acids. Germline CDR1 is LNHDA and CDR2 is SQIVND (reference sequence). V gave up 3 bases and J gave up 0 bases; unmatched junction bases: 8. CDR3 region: CASSILQGRYSNQPQHF. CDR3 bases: TGTGCCAGTAGTATCTTACAGGGGAGATATAGCAATCAGCCCCAGCATTTT.